Listed here are 17 T cell receptor beta chains from one sample, sequenced in a study of identical twins. TCRdb processed the 5' RACE reads anew with MiXCR; each CDR3 protein has one entry. The sample shows roughly 720,000 distinct CDR3 sequences, around a sixth of them seen only once. The sample also formed part of further work on T cells expressing NK-cell markers.

Material for sequencing was PBMCs. Receptors were obtained from a woman aged 18 to 35 in good health.

Concerning this clonotype: Sequence at one end of the junction differs from germline and may be a read error. The chain uses TRBV7-7 and TRBJ2-1; TRBD2 matches 9 bases. Germline V lookup: CDR1 SSHAT, CDR2 FNYEAQ (reference sequence). The CDR3 covers 15 residues. The CDR3 DNA is TGTGCTAGCAGCCGCGGACTAGCGCGGGCCAATGAGCAGTTCTTC. Its translation: CASSRGLARANEQFF.

This sequence joins TRBV20-1 and TRBJ2-1; TRBD2 is a possible D gene (5 bases). CDR3 size: 15 residues. Trimming removed 2 bases at V and 1 base at J, with 12 bases between. CDR1 and CDR2 (germline): DFQATT, SNEGSKA (reference sequence). The CDR3 loop is CSARTLTRSYNEQFF. CDR3 coding DNA: TGCAGTGCTAGAACCCTAACTAGATCCTACAATGAGCAGTTCTTC.

This clonotype turned up a few times. The chain joins TRBV20-1 to TRBJ2-5; D is possibly TRBD2 (5 bases). Germline loops: CDR1 DFQATT, CDR2 SNEGSKA (reference sequence). The CDR3 loop spans 15 amino acids. Trimming stripped 5 bases from V and 4 bases from J, with 20 bases between. CDR3 loop: CSAPGVGVNGETQYF. Written as DNA, the CDR3 is TGCAGTGCTCCCGGGGTCGGGGTCAACGGAGAGACCCAGTACTTC.

This clonotype was picked up a small number of times. The chain employs TRBV24-1 and TRBJ2-5; the D gene is possibly TRBD2 (6 bases). V was pared by 4 bases and J by 2 bases, with 7 bases between. This CDR3 is built from 13 residues. CDR1 KGHDR and CDR2 SFDVKD come from the germline V gene. Here the CDR3 reads CATSEAGQETQYF. CDR3 sequence (DNA): TGTGCCACCAGTGAAGCGGGTCAAGAGACCCAGTACTTC.

The chain employs TRBV4-1 and TRBJ1-4, with 10 bases fitting TRBD1. There are 16 residues in the CDR3. The germline gives CDR1 MGHRA, CDR2 YSYEKL. V lost 1 base and J lost 8; bases outside the gene matches: 7. The CDR3 DNA is TGCGCCAGCAGCCAAGGGGGACAGGGGAAGCGGGAAAAACTGTTTTTT. Translation: CASSQGGQGKREKLFF.

The rearrangement links TRBV12-3 or TRBV12-4 to TRBJ2-1; 7 bases align to TRBD1. J gave up 1 base and V 5 bases, and 5 bases lay outside the gene matches. The CDR3 length is 15 residues. The CDR3 DNA is TGTGCCAGCAGTGTAGAGGGGGCGTCCTACAATGAGCAGTTCTTC. It specifies CASSVEGASYNEQFF.

In this sample, this clonotype turned up many times. The V call is TRBV10-3, the J call TRBJ1-1; TRBD1 agrees at 10 bases. The V gene end was trimmed by 0 bases and the J gene end by 11 bases; junction bases not matched to a gene: 12. This CDR3 contains 16 residues. Germline assignment: CDR1 ENHRY and CDR2 SYGVKD. DNA for the CDR3: TGTGCCATCAGTGAGTCCGCGGGGACAGGGGTCCCGTGGGCTTTCTTT. Its protein is CAISESAGTGVPWAFF.

This chain connects TRBV30 to TRBJ2-5; the D gene is possibly TRBD2 (5 bases). CDR3 length equals 13 residues. Germline V gene lookup returns CDR1 GTSNPN and CDR2 SVGIG (reference sequence). V lost 0 bases to trimming and J lost 5 bases, with 10 bases between them. In DNA, the CDR3 is TGTGCCTGGAGTGTACTAGATGGTGAGACCCAGTACTTC. This gives the protein CAWSVLDGETQYF. The full variable domain, with the rest looked up from reference TRBV30 and TRBJ2-5, is SQTIHQWPATLVQPVGSPLSLECTVEGTSNPNLYWYRQAAGRGLQLLFYSVGIGQISSEVPQNLSASRPQDRQFILSSKKLLLSDSGFYLCAWSVLDGETQYFGPGTRLLVL.

This clonotype was counted a few times. The chain couples TRBV7-2 to TRBJ2-1, with 7 bases that match TRBD1. The CDR3 covers 15 residues. Germline values: CDR1 SGHTA, CDR2 FQGNSA. J was trimmed by 1 base and V by 5 bases; bases with no gene match: 5. Here the CDR3 DNA reads TGTGCCAGCAGCCCCAGGGGACAGTCCTACAATGAGCAGTTCTTC. It specifies CASSPRGQSYNEQFF.

V is TRBV27 and J is TRBJ2-5; TRBD1 is a possible D gene (5 bases). V was clipped by 6 bases and J by 1 base, with 12 bases between them. Looked up from germline, CDR1 is MNHEY and CDR2 is SMNVEV (reference sequence). CDR3 length: 14 amino acids. The CDR3 DNA reads as TGTGCCAGCAGGAGAATAGACAGCCAAGAGACCCAGTACTTC. Its protein is CASRRIDSQETQYF.

This clonotype showed up many times. The gene calls are TRBV12-3 or TRBV12-4 and TRBJ2-2; D not resolved. This CDR3 region has 11 residues. The germline V and J ends were trimmed by 5 bases and 10 bases, with 8 bases remaining between them. This CDR3 is CASSLVKELFF. CDR3 bases: TGTGCCAGCAGTCTCGTGAAGGAGCTGTTTTTT.

This chain uses TRBV12-3 or TRBV12-4 with TRBJ1-4; D remains unclear. The CDR3 length is 12 residues. The V and J ends lost 6 bases and 8 bases respectively, with 10 bases between them. The CDR3 DNA is TGTGCCAGCAGCCCACGGGAGGAAAAACTGTTTTTT. This codes for CASSPREEKLFF.

The chain employs TRBV14 and TRBJ2-3, with D unresolved. Trimming shortened V by 1 base and J by 0 bases, and 8 bases separated the two germline ends. The V gene's germline CDR1 is SGHDN and CDR2 FVKESK. The CDR3 runs 15 residues. Here the CDR3 DNA reads TGTGCCAGCAGCCAAGTTCACTTGAGCACAGATACGCAGTATTTT. Encoded protein: CASSQVHLSTDTQYF.

The chain has TRBV12-3 or TRBV12-4 and TRBJ2-2; maybe TRBD1 (5 bases). CDR3 length equals 14 residues. Between the trimmed V and J ends, which lost 3 bases and 7 bases, there was a span of 12 bases. CDR3 in amino acids: CASSFKGYSGELFF. The CDR3 nucleotides read TGTGCCAGCAGTTTCAAGGGGTATAGCGGGGAGCTGTTTTTT.

This clonotype was seen only a few times. The chain recombines TRBV5-1 with TRBJ2-5; TRBD1 matches 7 bases. CDR1 and CDR2 from the germline V gene are SGHRS and YFSETQ. The CDR3 sequence is 15 residues long. V lost 5 bases and J lost 4; bases outside the gene matches: 11. CDR3 nucleotides: TGCGCCAGCAGGGGAACCGGGACAGTGGGAGAGACCCAGTACTTC. This translates into CASRGTGTVGETQYF.

The table lists this clonotype with many counts. This chain links TRBV5-1 with TRBJ1-2, with TRBD1 as a possible D gene (6 bases). Trimming left V 3 bases short and J 2 bases short, with 14 bases between. Germline CDR1 and CDR2: SGHRS and YFSETQ. The CDR3 contains 15 residues. In DNA form, the CDR3 reads TGCGCCAGCAGCTCACAGGGTCGGGAGAACTATGGCTACACCTTC. It encodes CASSSQGRENYGYTF.

The chain uses TRBV25-1 and TRBJ1-6; D ambiguous. The CDR3 totals 15 residues. Germline V CDR1 and CDR2: MGHDK, SYGVNS. Trimming took 3 bases from V and 0 from J, leaving 6 bases between them. The CDR3 DNA sequence: TGTGCCAGCAGTGAGGAACTCTCCTATAATTCACCCCTCCACTTT. Translation: CASSEELSYNSPLHF.